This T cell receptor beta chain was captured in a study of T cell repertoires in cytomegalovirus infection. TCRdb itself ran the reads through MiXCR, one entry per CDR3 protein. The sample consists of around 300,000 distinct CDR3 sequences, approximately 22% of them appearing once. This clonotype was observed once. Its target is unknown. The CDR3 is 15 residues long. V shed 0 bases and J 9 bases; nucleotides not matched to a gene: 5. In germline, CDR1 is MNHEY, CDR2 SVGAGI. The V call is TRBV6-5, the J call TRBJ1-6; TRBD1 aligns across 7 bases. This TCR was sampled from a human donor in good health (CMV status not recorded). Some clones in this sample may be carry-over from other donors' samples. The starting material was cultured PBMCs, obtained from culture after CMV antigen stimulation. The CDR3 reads CASSYSRQGSSPLHF. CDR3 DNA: TGTGCCAGCAGTTACTCAAGACAGGGCAGTTCACCCCTCCACTTT.